The 32 T cell receptor beta chains given below trace back to one sample, sequenced in a study of cytomegalovirus exposure and HLA in healthy donors. Both 60 Vbeta primers and 13 Jbeta primers went into the PCR. Repertoires were generated with immunoSEQ multiplex PCR, while TCRdb's copy carries only in-frame clones and drops some. Of 99,000 or so clones listed, about 80% are singletons. The sequenced material came from PBMCs. These receptors were obtained from a man aged 35 to 55 in good health and CMV-seropositive.

This chain joins TRBV30 and TRBJ1-2; 9 nucleotides match TRBD1. The V gene end was trimmed by 8 bases and the J gene end by 3 bases; junction bases not matched to a gene: 7. This CDR3 spans 13 amino acids. Germline-derived CDR1 and CDR2 are GTSNPN and SVGIG (reference sequence). CDR3 bases: TGTGCCGGTACAGGGGGCTTTTACTATGGCTACACCTTC. It encodes CAGTGGFYYGYTF.

The chain recombines TRBV11-2 with TRBJ1-6; TRBD1 agrees at 7 bases. The trim removed 5 bases at V and 1 base at J, leaving 2 bases unmatched. This CDR3 contains 15 residues. The germline V gene encodes CDR1 SGHAT and CDR2 FQNNGV. CDR3 residues: CASSTDRSYNSPLHF. For the CDR3, the DNA is TGTGCCAGCAGCACGGACAGGTCCTATAATTCACCCCTCCACTTT. Filled out from reference TRBV11-2 and TRBJ1-6, the complete variable domain reads EAGVAQSPRYKIIEKRQSVAFWCNPISGHATLYWYQQILGQGPKLLIQFQNNGVVDDSQLPKDRFSAERLKGVDSTLKIQPAKLEDSAVYLCASSTDRSYNSPLHFGNGTRLTVT.

The chain has TRBV6-5 and TRBJ1-1; D is undetermined. The V and J ends lost 5 bases and 7 bases respectively, with 8 bases between them. Looked up from germline, CDR1 is MNHEY and CDR2 is SVGAGI. This CDR3 is 11 amino acids long. The CDR3 loop reads CASSGQFEAFF. DNA of the CDR3: TGTGCCAGCAGTGGGCAGTTTGAAGCTTTCTTT.

This chain links TRBV7-9 with TRBJ2-3; 8 bases fit TRBD1. The germline gives CDR1 SEHNR, CDR2 FQNEAQ (reference sequence). There are 14 residues in the CDR3. V trimming: 4 bases; J trimming: 2 bases; junction bases outside the gene matches: 2. CDR3 region: CASSSRGLTDTQYF. The CDR3 nucleotides read TGTGCCAGCAGCTCCAGGGGGCTCACAGATACGCAGTATTTT.

The DNA for the CDR3 is TGTGCCAGCAGTGGCCCAGGGGGATCGGTCGGGGAGCTGTTTTTT. Translation: CASSGPGGSVGELFF. V and J are TRBV2 and TRBJ2-2; 7 nucleotides agree with TRBD1. The CDR3 is made up of 15 amino acids. Germline assignment: CDR1 SNHLY and CDR2 FYNNEI. V was clipped by 4 bases and J by 7 bases; unmatched bases: 9.

The chain uses TRBV5-4 and TRBJ2-1, with D perhaps TRBD1 (6 bases). Germline CDR1 SGHNT, CDR2 YYREEE (reference sequence). With 4 bases removed from V and 0 bases from J, the gap between germline ends came to 14 bases. The CDR3 runs 16 residues. The CDR3, as DNA: TGTGCCAGCAGCGTTGAGGGGGTCAGCTCCTACAATGAGCAGTTCTTC. The encoded protein is CASSVEGVSSYNEQFF. Full variable domain (outside the CDR3, taken from reference TRBV5-4 and TRBJ2-1): ETGVTQSPTHLIKTRGQQVTLRCSSQSGHNTVSWYQQALGQGPQFIFQYYREEENGRGNFPPRFSGLQFPNYSSELNVNALELDDSALYLCASSVEGVSSYNEQFFGPGTRLTVL.

On this clone: Given the absence of the conserved phenylalanine or tryptophan at the CDR3 end, a read error is likely. The rearrangement links TRBV7-2 to TRBJ1-5, with D perhaps TRBD1 (5 bases). CDR1 and CDR2 from the germline V gene are SGHTA and FQGNSA. The CDR3 has 17 amino acids. V was cut by 3 bases and J by 5 bases, with 20 bases left in between. CDR3 residues: CASSLFAPGGAHQPQHL. In nucleotides, the CDR3 is TGTGCCAGCAGCTTGTTCGCCCCAGGCGGGGCGCATCAGCCCCAGCATCTT.

The chain uses TRBV7-9 and TRBJ2-5, with 11 bases aligning to TRBD2. CDR1 is SEHNR and CDR2 is FQNEAQ in the germline V gene (reference sequence). The CDR3 extends over 16 amino acids. J was trimmed by 4 bases and V by 5 bases; bases with no gene match: 9. CDR3 in DNA: TGTGCCAGCAGCCCGCCGGGGCTAGCGGGGGGAGAGACCCAGTACTTC. It translates to CASSPPGLAGGETQYF.

CDR3 sequence reads: CASSLEGGDTEAFF. The CDR3 bases are TGCGCCAGCAGCTTGGAAGGGGGAGACACTGAAGCTTTCTTT. This chain connects TRBV5-1 to TRBJ1-1, with TRBD1 as a possible D gene (6 bases). Deletions cut 0 bases from V and 3 bases from J, with 9 bases between. Germline V gives CDR1 SGHRS, CDR2 YFSETQ. The CDR3 is 14 amino acids.

This clone appeared once. The chain employs TRBV30 and TRBJ2-7; TRBD2 is a possible D gene (5 bases). Trimming cost V 1 base and J 2 bases, with 9 bases left between them. The CDR3 is 13 amino acids. Germline-derived CDR1 and CDR2 are GTSNPN and SVGIG (reference sequence). DNA for the CDR3: TGTGCCTGGAGTGGAGCGGCTGCCTACGAGCAGTACTTC. Translated, it gives CAWSGAAAYEQYF.

The CDR3 spells CAWSPTDRGVQETQYF. CDR3 in DNA: TGTGCCTGGAGTCCGACGGACAGGGGGGTCCAAGAGACCCAGTACTTC. The V call is TRBV30, the J call TRBJ2-5; 10 bases map to TRBD1. CDR3 length: 16 amino acids. CDR1 is GTSNPN and CDR2 is SVGIG in the germline V gene (reference sequence). V shed 2 bases, J shed 1 base, and the junction held 7 bases outside the gene matches.

For the CDR3, the DNA is TGTGCCAGCAGTGAAGCAGGACAGGATCAGCCCCAGCATTTT. This translates into CASSEAGQDQPQHF. The chain recombines TRBV6-1 with TRBJ1-5, with TRBD1 matching 7 bases. The germline V gene has CDR1 MNHNS and CDR2 SASEGT. The V segment lost 0 bases and the J segment 5 bases; nucleotides outside the gene matches: 1. This CDR3 has 14 residues.

The chain recombines TRBV7-9 with TRBJ1-1; 8 bases match TRBD1. Germline CDR1 and CDR2: SEHNR and FQNEAQ (reference sequence). The ends lost 8 bases at V and 2 bases at J; junction bases unmatched: 7. This CDR3 is 14 amino acids long. The CDR3 sequence: CASEWTGPNTEAFF. The DNA of the CDR3 is TGTGCCAGCGAATGGACAGGGCCTAACACTGAAGCTTTCTTT.

CDR3 DNA sequence: TGTGCCAGCAGCTTAGGGGACAGCCTTGTTGAAGAGACCCAGTACTTC. Amino acids: CASSLGDSLVEETQYF. The rearrangement uses TRBV11-3 and TRBJ2-5, with 7 bases lining up with TRBD1. The CDR3 loop spans 16 amino acids. With V trimmed by 1 base and J by 3 bases, 8 bases remained unmatched. Germline CDR1 SGHNT, CDR2 YENEEA.

This clone was seen only a few times. The rearrangement links TRBV18 to TRBJ1-1; D ambiguous. The CDR3 spans 16 residues. Between the trimmed V and J ends, which lost 3 bases and 1 base, there was a span of 15 bases. CDR1 and CDR2 (germline): KGHSH, LQKENI. The CDR3 region is CASSPMVGVKNTEAFF. The CDR3 DNA sequence: TGTGCCAGCTCACCTATGGTCGGAGTTAAGAACACTGAAGCTTTCTTT.

This sequence joins TRBV6-1 and TRBJ1-6; 8 bases are a match to TRBD1. This CDR3 has 15 residues. CDR1 and CDR2 (germline): MNHNS, SASEGT. V gave up 7 bases and J gave up 9 bases; unmatched junction bases: 11. CDR3 in DNA: TGTGCCAGCACAGGACAGGGCTACGGAAGTTCACCCCTCCACTTT. Translation gives CASTGQGYGSSPLHF.

This clone was found once. The V call is TRBV15, the J call TRBJ1-2; D gene unclear. The length of the CDR3 is 15 residues. Germline V gene sequence: CDR1 LNHNV, CDR2 YYDKDF (reference sequence). V was shortened by 0 bases and J by 5 bases, with 13 bases between the two germline ends. The CDR3: CATSRDQWEIYGYTF. CDR3 in DNA: TGTGCCACCAGCAGAGATCAATGGGAGATTTATGGCTACACCTTC. Combining the CDR3 with reference TRBV15 and TRBJ1-2 gives the whole variable domain DAMVIQNPRYQVTQFGKPVTLSCSQTLNHNVMYWYQQKSSQAPKLLFHYYDKDFNNEADTPDNFQSRRPNTSFCFLDIRSPGLGDTAMYLCATSRDQWEIYGYTFGSGTRLTVV.

The chain has TRBV18 and TRBJ2-7, with D tentatively TRBD1 (6 bases). V lost 4 bases and J 3 bases, leaving 16 bases between the germline ends. Per the germline V gene, CDR1 is KGHSH and CDR2 is LQKENI. The CDR3 extends over 15 amino acids. The CDR3, as DNA: TGTGCCAGCTCACACTCGGACCAAGGGGGCTACGAGCAGTACTTC. The encoded protein is CASSHSDQGGYEQYF.

This clone was counted a few times. The V gene is TRBV7-9, the J gene TRBJ2-1; 7 bases line up with TRBD1. Trimming removed 5 bases from V and 4 bases from J; junction bases left unmatched: 5. The CDR3 covers 14 residues. Germline lookup yields CDR1 SEHNR and CDR2 FQNEAQ (reference sequence). In nucleotides, the CDR3 is TGTGCCAGCAGCGCAGGACAGGTTTACAATGAGCAGTTCTTC. Translation: CASSAGQVYNEQFF.

This sequence joins TRBV28 and TRBJ1-3; maybe TRBD1 (5 bases). V lost 8 bases and J 0 bases, leaving 14 bases between the germline ends. Germline V lookup: CDR1 MDHEN, CDR2 SYDVKM. The CDR3 is 15 amino acids. The CDR3 spells CASGGWESSGNTIYF. CDR3 nucleotides: TGTGCCAGCGGGGGGTGGGAATCCTCTGGAAACACCATATATTTT.

V is TRBV30 and J is TRBJ2-5; D not resolved. Trimming pared 0 bases from V and 2 bases from J, leaving 10 bases between. Germline loops: CDR1 GTSNPN, CDR2 SVGIG (reference sequence). This CDR3 contains 14 residues. The CDR3 DNA reads as TGTGCCTGGAGTGTTTCTGCGATTCAAGAGACCCAGTACTTC. It specifies CAWSVSAIQETQYF.

The chain carries TRBV6-5 and TRBJ1-1; weak D call: TRBD1 (5 bases). V lost 5 bases and J 0 bases, leaving 10 bases between the germline ends. From germline, CDR1 is MNHEY and CDR2 SVGAGI. This CDR3 has 14 amino acids. The CDR3 loop reads CASSDPGMNTEAFF. CDR3 DNA sequence: TGTGCCAGCAGTGATCCAGGGATGAACACTGAAGCTTTCTTT.

V and J are TRBV7-2 and TRBJ2-5; 13 positions match TRBD2. The end of the DNA aligns better with TRBJ2-7, so the J call may be wrong. The CDR3 consists of 16 residues. The germline gives CDR1 SGHTA, CDR2 FQGNSA. In DNA form, the CDR3 reads TGTGCCAGCAGCTTAGACGGACTAGCGGGAGCCTACGAGCAGTACTTC. Translating gives CASSLDGLAGAYEQYF.

This clone was seen just once. The chain uses TRBV5-4 and TRBJ1-1; the match to TRBD1 covers 7 bases. Per germline, CDR1 SGHNT and CDR2 YYREEE (reference sequence). The ends lost 4 bases at V and 3 bases at J; junction bases unmatched: 6. The CDR3 has 14 residues. CDR3 residues: CASSKTGMDTEAFF. The CDR3 nucleotides are TGTGCCAGCAGCAAGACAGGGATGGACACTGAAGCTTTCTTT.

The chain carries TRBV4-1 and TRBJ1-1; a possible D gene is TRBD1 (5 bases). V gave up 1 base and J gave up 3 bases, with 15 bases separating them. Looked up from germline, CDR1 is MGHRA and CDR2 is YSYEKL. The CDR3 contains 16 residues. The CDR3 nucleotides are TGCGCCAGCAGCCAAGTCGGGGGTAGTGGGTACACTGAAGCTTTCTTT. It yields the protein CASSQVGGSGYTEAFF.

V and J are TRBV5-1 and TRBJ1-1; 7 bases line up with TRBD1. Germline-derived CDR1 and CDR2 are SGHRS and YFSETQ. The J segment lost 0 bases and the V segment lost 4 bases, leaving 3 bases of the junction unmatched. CDR3 size: 14 residues. The CDR3 sequence is CASSRTGMNTEAFF. CDR3 in DNA: TGCGCCAGCAGCCGGACAGGTATGAACACTGAAGCTTTCTTT.

The rearrangement links TRBV29-1 to TRBJ2-3, with 14 bases that match TRBD2. Germline V gene data show CDR1 as SQVTM and CDR2 as ANQGSEA. With 3 bases clipped from V and 3 bases from J, the junction kept 2 bases outside the gene matches. The CDR3 contains 15 residues. CDR3 loop: CSVDGTSGRTDTQYF. Here the CDR3 DNA reads TGCAGCGTTGACGGGACTAGCGGGAGAACAGATACGCAGTATTTT.

The chain links TRBV7-3 to TRBJ2-3; TRBD1 matches 7 bases. The CDR3 runs 17 residues. Germline CDR1 reads SGHTA; CDR2 reads FQGTGA. V was pared by 2 bases and J by 5 bases, with 13 bases of the junction left unmatched. CDR3 region: CASSLGVLLRQGDTQYF. CDR3 DNA sequence: TGTGCCAGCAGCTTAGGGGTGTTACTACGACAGGGAGATACGCAGTATTTT.

This chain links TRBV29-1 with TRBJ2-1; 9 positions agree with TRBD2. Germline values: CDR1 SQVTM, CDR2 ANQGSEA. J lost 2 bases, V lost 6 bases, and 5 bases had no gene match. This CDR3 contains 14 residues. The CDR3 region has the DNA TGCAGCGTCGCCTCTAGCGGGACCTACAATGAGCAGTTCTTC. It is translated as CSVASSGTYNEQFF.

The chain employs TRBV7-6 and TRBJ1-2; TRBD1 matches at 9 bases. The trim removed 5 bases at V and 1 base at J, leaving 11 bases unmatched. The germline gives CDR1 SGHVS, CDR2 FNYEAQ. CDR3 length: 17 amino acids. The CDR3 DNA sequence: TGTGCCAGCAGCCTCTCCCGGGACAGGGACTTTAACTATGGCTACACCTTC. Protein: CASSLSRDRDFNYGYTF.

The chain links TRBV13 to TRBJ1-1; D is perhaps TRBD1 (6 bases). V dropped 5 bases and J dropped 8 bases, with 15 bases sitting between them. CDR3 length: 13 residues. CDR1 is PRHDT and CDR2 is FYEKMQ in the germline V gene (reference sequence). CDR3 sequence: CASSHPVGAEAFF. In nucleotides, the CDR3 is TGTGCCAGCAGCCACCCAGTGGGGGCAGAAGCTTTCTTT.

This clone was recorded a few times. The chain couples TRBV18 to TRBJ2-1; tentative D call: TRBD1 (6 bases). The CDR3 contains 13 residues. The V gene lost 5 bases and the J gene lost 6 bases, with 11 bases spanning the gap. Per germline, CDR1 KGHSH and CDR2 LQKENI. DNA for the CDR3: TGTGCCAGCTCATACAGGGAGAGCAATGAGCAGTTCTTC. Amino acid sequence: CASSYRESNEQFF.